Below are 18 T cell receptor beta chains sequenced from a single sample in a study of blood T cell repertoires in COVID-19. Produced via immunoSEQ multiplex PCR; TCRdb's table is partial and in-frame only. The sample contains about 6,000 clones, 88% of which appear only once. The source material was peripheral blood. The receptors shown here come from a human donor in a cohort sampled during active COVID-19.

The chain combines TRBV27 with TRBJ1-6; D is unclear. The CDR3 is 14 residues long. CDR1 is MNHEY and CDR2 is SMNVEV in the germline V gene (reference sequence). V dropped 4 bases and J dropped 9 bases, with 13 bases sitting between them. CDR3 residues: CASSSGPRGSPLHF. The CDR3 DNA is TGTGCCAGCAGTTCAGGTCCTCGGGGTTCACCCCTCCACTTT.

CDR3 loop: CASSLESEGTEAFF. CDR3 sequence (DNA): TGCGCCAGCAGCTTGGAGTCGGAGGGCACTGAAGCTTTCTTT. J is TRBJ1-1 and V is TRBV5-1; D gene uncertain. The CDR3 extends over 14 amino acids. Trimming left V 0 bases short and J 4 bases short, with 10 bases between. Germline V lookup: CDR1 SGHRS, CDR2 YFSETQ.

The CDR3 DNA follows: TGTGCCAGCAGCCAGGGGACTAGCGGGAGGTTGGATACGCAGTATTTT. Translated, it gives CASSQGTSGRLDTQYF. This chain uses TRBV3-1 (or the pseudogene TRBV3-2) with TRBJ2-3, with 15 nucleotides matching TRBD2. Germline V gives CDR1 LGHDT, CDR2 YNNKEL (reference sequence). The length of the CDR3 is 16 residues. V gave up 3 bases and J gave up 6 bases; unmatched junction bases: 4.

J is TRBJ1-2 and V is TRBV6-5, with 8 bases fitting TRBD1. Germline CDR1 reads MNHEY; CDR2 reads SVGAGI. V lost 2 bases and J lost 2; bases outside the gene matches: 7. This CDR3 is built from 16 residues. In DNA form, the CDR3 reads TGTGCCAGCAGTTACCGTACAGGGGGGAGGAACTATGGCTACACCTTC. The encoded protein is CASSYRTGGRNYGYTF.

This clone was found once. The chain links TRBV2 to TRBJ2-2, with D uncertain. There are 16 residues in the CDR3. Germline lookup yields CDR1 SNHLY and CDR2 FYNNEI. The V end lost 1 base, the J end lost 5 bases, and 14 bases lay between the germline ends. Here the CDR3 reads CASSEGRSAWTGELFF. CDR3 nucleotide sequence: TGTGCCAGCAGTGAAGGGCGCAGCGCGTGGACCGGGGAGCTGTTTTTT. The full variable domain, rest sourced from reference TRBV2 and TRBJ2-2, is EPEVTQTPSHQVTQMGQEVILRCVPISNHLYFYWYRQILGQKVEFLVSFYNNEISEKSEIFDDQFSVERPDGSNFTLKIRSTKLEDSAMYFCASSEGRSAWTGELFFGEGSRLTVL.

The rearrangement links TRBV6-1 to TRBJ1-3, with 9 bases aligning to TRBD1. Germline V CDR1 and CDR2: MNHNS, SASEGT. CDR3 length equals 14 residues. With V trimmed by 1 base and J by 6 bases, 1 base remained unmatched. The CDR3 protein is CASSEDRGLNTIYF. The CDR3 bases are TGTGCCAGCAGTGAAGACAGGGGGCTAAACACCATATATTTT.

The chain joins TRBV4-1 to TRBJ2-5, with TRBD2 matching over 11 bases. The CDR3 is 17 residues long. V lost 3 bases and J lost 5; bases outside the gene matches: 11. The germline V gene encodes CDR1 MGHRA and CDR2 YSYEKL. CDR3 sequence: CASSHSSGGARRETQYF. DNA of the CDR3: TGCGCCAGCAGCCATAGTAGCGGGGGGGCCCGGCGTGAGACCCAGTACTTC.

V gene TRBV30 combines with J gene TRBJ2-3, with D hard to call. The germline gives CDR1 GTSNPN, CDR2 SVGIG (reference sequence). CDR3 length: 10 residues. V was trimmed by 6 bases and J by 5 bases, leaving 6 bases between them. The CDR3 sequence is CACGRDTQYF. The CDR3 DNA is TGTGCCTGCGGTAGAGATACGCAGTATTTT.

The chain joins TRBV10-3 to TRBJ2-7, with D possibly matching TRBD1 (6 bases). The CDR3 spans 11 residues. V was shortened by 11 bases and J by 2 bases, with 10 bases between the two germline ends. The germline V gene has CDR1 ENHRY and CDR2 SYGVKD. The CDR3 DNA sequence: TGTGCCGGGGGCCCCCCCTACGAGCAGTACTTC. Encoded protein: CAGGPPYEQYF.

The CDR3 loop is CASRGGGYEQFF. As DNA, the CDR3 is TGTGCCAGCCGCGGGGGGGGGTATGAGCAGTTCTTC. V gene TRBV28 combines with J gene TRBJ2-1; TRBD2 agrees at 9 bases. The CDR3 is made up of 12 amino acids. V dropped 8 bases and J dropped 8; count of bases not matched to a gene: 4. CDR1 is MDHEN and CDR2 is SYDVKM in the germline V gene.

For the CDR3, the DNA is TGCGCCAGCAGCCAAGAACGGCGGGGGGGTCACAACGTCCTGACTTTC. Protein: CASSQERRGGHNVLTF. This rearrangement joins TRBV4-1 to TRBJ2-6; TRBD2 matches at 9 bases. V lost 0 bases, J lost 9 bases, and 6 bases stayed unmatched. From germline, CDR1 is MGHRA and CDR2 YSYEKL. The CDR3 extends over 16 amino acids.

The chain couples TRBV2 to TRBJ1-2; 8 bases match TRBD1. CDR3 length: 13 amino acids. Germline trimming cut 4 bases from V and 7 bases from J; bases unmatched to any gene: 5. CDR1 SNHLY and CDR2 FYNNEI come from the germline V gene. The CDR3, as DNA: TGTGCCAGCAGTGGACAGGGGTTTAGTGGCTACACCTTC. Translated: CASSGQGFSGYTF.

The chain joins TRBV4-2 to TRBJ2-3, with a tentative D call TRBD1 (6 bases). Deletions cut 3 bases from V and 2 bases from J, with 15 bases between. Germline values: CDR1 LGHNA, CDR2 YNFKEQ. The CDR3 has 16 amino acids. Here the CDR3 DNA reads TGTGCCAGCAGCCATAGGGGGACATATAACACAGATACGCAGTATTTT. It yields the protein CASSHRGTYNTDTQYF.

This sequence joins TRBV6-5 and TRBJ2-7, with 9 bases matching TRBD1. The germline V gene encodes CDR1 MNHEY and CDR2 SVGAGI. The CDR3 runs 13 residues. With 8 bases clipped from V and 1 base from J, the junction kept 3 bases outside the gene matches. Written as DNA, the CDR3 is TGTGCCAGCCGGGACAGGGCATCCTACGAGCAGTACTTC. As protein: CASRDRASYEQYF.

This clone was observed once. The gene calls are TRBV13 and TRBJ2-7; TRBD2 matches at 9 bases. This CDR3 has 16 residues. Germline CDR1 PRHDT, CDR2 FYEKMQ (reference sequence). Losses at the gene ends were 4 bases for V and 2 bases for J; bases not matched to a gene: 9. CDR3 bases: TGTGCCAGCAGCTCCCTGGCGGGAGGGTCCCCCTACGAGCAGTACTTC. This gives the protein CASSSLAGGSPYEQYF.

A few counts support this clone. This chain uses TRBV30 with TRBJ1-6; 7 bases are a match to TRBD1. The germline CDR1 and CDR2 sequences are GTSNPN and SVGIG (reference sequence). V was clipped by 4 bases and J by 9 bases; unmatched bases: 6. The CDR3 contains 13 residues. The chain's CDR3 is CAWTNRGGSPLHF. In DNA, the CDR3 is TGTGCCTGGACCAACAGGGGTGGTTCACCCCTCCACTTT.

This chain joins TRBV6-1 and TRBJ2-5; 10 nucleotides agree with TRBD2. The CDR3 sequence is 15 residues long. The germline V gene has CDR1 MNHNS and CDR2 SASEGT. Trimming removed 3 bases from V and 4 bases from J; junction bases left unmatched: 5. Here the CDR3 DNA reads TGTGCCAGCAGTGAGCTAGCGGGAGCCCGAGAGACCCAGTACTTC. Its protein product is CASSELAGARETQYF.

This clone was observed a handful of times. V usage is TRBV28 and J usage is TRBJ2-7; 10 bases agree with TRBD2. CDR1 is MDHEN and CDR2 is SYDVKM in the germline V gene. The length of the CDR3 is 13 residues. J lost 3 bases, V lost 9 bases, and 5 bases had no gene match. CDR3 in DNA: TGTGCCAGTTCAAAGCGGGGGGGCTACGAGCAGTACTTC. The encoded protein is CASSKRGGYEQYF. Based on the CDR3 plus reference TRBV28 and TRBJ2-7, the full variable domain is DVKVTQSSRYLVKRTGEKVFLECVQDMDHENMFWYRQDPGLGLRLIYFSYDVKMKEKGDIPEGYSVSREKKERFSLILESASTNQTSMYLCASSKRGGYEQYFGPGTRLTVT.